These T cell receptor beta chains were read from a single sample in a study of early T cells in non-severe SARS-CoV-2 infection. TCRdb reanalysed the 5' RACE reads using MiXCR and keeps one entry per CDR3 protein. The repertoire holds 85,000 to 100,000 distinct CDR3 sequences, with around 10% as singletons. Sequenced input: whole blood. Receptors originate from an adult who was a healthcare worker with PCR-confirmed SARS-CoV-2 infection or an uninfected control (not recorded which). The CDR3 runs from the conserved cysteine through the conserved F or W. D genes are given only for firm matches. Size values are once, few and many counts, or a class for expanded clones, and some rows have none.

J gene: TRBJ2-3; clone size: many; V gene: TRBV29-1; D gene: -; CDR3 DNA: TGCAGCGTTGAAGCTGAACTAGCTCCAGATACGCAGTATTTT; CDR3 protein: CSVEAELAPDTQYF
J gene: TRBJ1-2; clone size: few; V gene: TRBV7-9; D gene: -; CDR3 DNA: TGTGCCAGCAGCTTAGTGGGGACACACTATGGCTACACCTTC; CDR3 protein: CASSLVGTHYGYTF
J gene: TRBJ2-3; clone size: -; V gene: TRBV7-6; D gene: TRBD2; CDR3 DNA: TGTGCCAGCAGCTCAGGACTAGCGGGAGTGGGCGTGGATACGCAGTATTTT; CDR3 protein: CASSSGLAGVGVDTQYF
J gene: TRBJ1-3; clone size: few; V gene: TRBV2; D gene: -; CDR3 DNA: TGTGCCAGCAGTGTAATGGGTACCTCTGGAAACACCATATATTTT; CDR3 protein: CASSVMGTSGNTIYF
J gene: TRBJ2-2; clone size: many; V gene: TRBV6-6; D gene: TRBD2; CDR3 DNA: TGTGCCATCGGAACTAGCGGGAGTATCGGGGAGCTGTTTTTT; CDR3 protein: CAIGTSGSIGELFF
J gene: TRBJ2-7; clone size: -; V gene: TRBV28; D gene: TRBD1; CDR3 DNA: TGTGCCAGCAGACAGGGGAACTACGAGCAGTACTTC; CDR3 protein: CASRQGNYEQYF
J gene: TRBJ2-5; clone size: -; V gene: TRBV18; D gene: -; CDR3 DNA: TGTGCCAGCTCACCACCCGGGGGACAAGGAGAGACCCAGTACTTC; CDR3 protein: CASSPPGGQGETQYF
J gene: TRBJ1-1; clone size: -; V gene: TRBV5-1; D gene: -; CDR3 DNA: TGCGCCAGCAGCTTGGGCTTCTCCGTTATGAACACTGAAGCTTTCTTT; CDR3 protein: CASSLGFSVMNTEAFF
J gene: TRBJ2-7; clone size: few; V gene: TRBV20-1; D gene: TRBD1; CDR3 DNA: TGCAGTGCTAGAAGGGACAGGGGGTACTACGAGCAGTACTTC; CDR3 protein: CSARRDRGYYEQYF
J gene: TRBJ1-4; clone size: few; V gene: TRBV5-1; D gene: -; CDR3 DNA: TGCGCCAGCAGCTTCCGGGCCTCGGAAAAACTGTTTTTT; CDR3 protein: CASSFRASEKLFF
J gene: TRBJ2-7; clone size: many; V gene: TRBV19; D gene: -; CDR3 DNA: TGTGCCAGTAGTATTGTTGGGACTGGCTCCTACGAGCAGTACTTC; CDR3 protein: CASSIVGTGSYEQYF
J gene: TRBJ2-2; clone size: few; V gene: TRBV5-1; D gene: -; CDR3 DNA: TGCGCCAGCAGCTTGAGGGCTAGCGATGGCACCGGGGAGCTGTTTTTT; CDR3 protein: CASSLRASDGTGELFF
J gene: TRBJ2-5; clone size: many; V gene: TRBV29-1; D gene: -; CDR3 DNA: TGCAGCGTTGTATTGGCGGAAGGGACCCAGTACTTC; CDR3 protein: CSVVLAEGTQYF
J gene: TRBJ2-3; clone size: few; V gene: TRBV20-1; D gene: -; CDR3 DNA: TGCAGTGCTAGAGGGCCGGGTACGCAGTATTTT; CDR3 protein: CSARGPGTQYF
J gene: TRBJ2-1; clone size: -; V gene: TRBV2; D gene: TRBD1; CDR3 DNA: TGTGCCAGCAGTGCTAACAGGGGCTACTACAATGAGCAGTTCTTC; CDR3 protein: CASSANRGYYNEQFF
J gene: TRBJ2-2; clone size: many; V gene: TRBV30; D gene: -; CDR3 DNA: TGTGCCTGGAGTGTGGGGACCACCACCGGGGAGCTGTTTTTT; CDR3 protein: CAWSVGTTTGELFF
J gene: TRBJ2-2; clone size: many; V gene: TRBV24-1; D gene: -; CDR3 DNA: TGTGCCACCGGCAAAGAAGTCACCGGGGAGCTGTTTTTT; CDR3 protein: CATGKEVTGELFF
J gene: TRBJ2-5; clone size: -; V gene: TRBV20-1; D gene: -; CDR3 DNA: TGCAGTGCTAGATTCCCGTTACTACAAGAGACCCAGTACTTC; CDR3 protein: CSARFPLLQETQYF
J gene: TRBJ1-5; clone size: many; V gene: TRBV20-1; D gene: TRBD1; CDR3 DNA: TGCAGTGCTCATGGACAGGGCCATCAGCCCCAGCATTTT; CDR3 protein: CSAHGQGHQPQHF
J gene: TRBJ2-5; clone size: -; V gene: TRBV9; D gene: -; CDR3 DNA: TGTGCCAGCAGCGGCCAGGGGACCCAGTACTTC; CDR3 protein: CASSGQGTQYF
J gene: TRBJ1-4; clone size: -; V gene: TRBV12-3/TRBV12-4; D gene: TRBD1; CDR3 DNA: TGTGCCAGCAGTTTCACAGGGGGGATTAATGAAAAACTGTTTTTT; CDR3 protein: CASSFTGGINEKLFF
J gene: TRBJ2-5; clone size: many; V gene: TRBV5-1; D gene: -; CDR3 DNA: TGCGCCAGCAGCTCCGACAGGAGGGAGACCCAGTACTTC; CDR3 protein: CASSSDRRETQYF
J gene: TRBJ2-7; clone size: -; V gene: TRBV4-1; D gene: -; CDR3 DNA: TGCGCCAGCAGCCAGACTACGGCCGGGACCTACGAGCAGTACTTC; CDR3 protein: CASSQTTAGTYEQYF
J gene: TRBJ1-5; clone size: few; V gene: TRBV20-1; D gene: -; CDR3 DNA: TGCAGTGCTGTCGGTGATAGCAATCAGCCCCAGCATTTT; CDR3 protein: CSAVGDSNQPQHF
J gene: TRBJ2-1; clone size: -; V gene: TRBV28; D gene: TRBD1; CDR3 DNA: TGTGCCAGCAGGATGTATAGGACAGGTCCTTTTGGGAATGAGCAGTTCTTC; CDR3 protein: CASRMYRTGPFGNEQFF